The 10 T cell receptor beta chains in this list originate from one sample, sequenced in a study of cytomegalovirus exposure and HLA in healthy donors. The study ran its PCR with 60 Vbeta and 13 Jbeta primers. Measured with immunoSEQ multiplex PCR; TCRdb has only the in-frame clones, and not every one. The sample totals 150,000 or so clones. The sequenced sample was PBMCs. Receptors were obtained from a man aged 30-40 years in good health and CMV-seronegative.

This chain's CDR3 is CATSLERQVGETQYF. CDR3 bases: TGTGCCACCAGCTTAGAGCGACAGGTCGGAGAGACCCAGTACTTC. This chain joins TRBV15 and TRBJ2-5; weak D call: TRBD1 (6 bases). CDR3 size: 15 residues. In germline, CDR1 is LNHNV, CDR2 YYDKDF (reference sequence). V lost 5 bases and J lost 4, with 17 bases in between.

The chain recombines TRBV12-5 with TRBJ1-3, with TRBD1 identical over 7 bases. The J segment lost 5 bases and the V segment lost 4 bases, leaving 14 bases of the junction unmatched. CDR3 size: 17 residues. Germline lookup yields CDR1 LGHNT and CDR2 FRNRAP. CDR3 DNA: TGTGCTAGTGGTTCACCATTTTCCGGGACAGCCAGAAACACCATATATTTT. Translated: CASGSPFSGTARNTIYF.

The chain links TRBV4-3 to TRBJ2-1; D might be TRBD2 (6 bases). The CDR3 is 13 amino acids. CDR1 and CDR2 from the germline V gene are LGHNA and YSLEER. V was pared by 4 bases and J by 10 bases, with 14 bases between. CDR3 region: CASSRGTGDEQFF. DNA for the CDR3: TGCGCCAGCAGCCGAGGAACGGGAGACGAGCAGTTCTTC.

The rearrangement joins TRBV5-1 to TRBJ2-1, with TRBD2 matching 7 bases. CDR1 and CDR2 from the germline V gene are SGHRS and YFSETQ. This CDR3 region has 15 residues. Losses at the gene ends were 0 bases for V and 5 bases for J; bases not matched to a gene: 5. Here the CDR3 reads CASSLGAGAHNEQFF. The CDR3 coding sequence is TGCGCCAGCAGCTTGGGGGCGGGAGCGCACAATGAGCAGTTCTTC.

The chain carries TRBV11-3 and TRBJ2-6, with D possibly matching TRBD1 (6 bases). The CDR3 has 19 amino acids. V was pared by 4 bases and J by 1 base, with 20 bases between. The germline V gene encodes CDR1 SGHNT and CDR2 YENEEA. CDR3 sequence reads: CASSSRTGGEASGANVLTF. The CDR3 DNA reads as TGTGCCAGCAGCTCCAGGACTGGGGGCGAAGCTTCTGGGGCCAACGTCCTGACTTTC.

This chain links TRBV4-3 with TRBJ2-3, with a tentative D call TRBD1 (5 bases). V gave up 1 base and J gave up 0 bases, with 14 bases separating them. The CDR3 loop spans 17 amino acids. Germline CDR1 and CDR2: LGHNA and YSLEER. The CDR3 protein is CASSQGAGRYSTDTQYF. The DNA for the CDR3 is TGCGCCAGCAGCCAAGGAGCAGGGCGGTATAGCACAGATACGCAGTATTTT.

This chain uses TRBV7-2 with TRBJ1-2; D not certain. Germline CDR1 SGHTA, CDR2 FQGNSA. The CDR3 sequence is 13 residues long. The V end was cut by 5 bases, the J end by 3 bases, with 10 bases between. The CDR3 is CASSPAADYGYTF. CDR3 nucleotides: TGTGCCAGCAGCCCTGCGGCAGACTATGGCTACACCTTC. The variable domain in full, with the rest retrieved from reference TRBV7-2 and TRBJ1-2, is GAGVSQSPSNKVTEKGKDVELRCDPISGHTALYWYRQSLGQGLEFLIYFQGNSAPDKSGLPSDRFSAERTGGSVSTLTIQRTQQEDSAVYLCASSPAADYGYTFGSGTRLTVV.

The rearrangement joins TRBV19 to TRBJ2-7; D may be TRBD2 (6 bases). The V end was cut by 3 bases, the J end by 4 bases, with 16 bases between. The germline V gene encodes CDR1 LNHDA and CDR2 SQIVND (reference sequence). This CDR3 is 15 amino acids long. The CDR3 DNA is TGTGCCAGTAGTATCTCTGCGGGACGGATGTACGAGCAGTACTTC. It codes for CASSISAGRMYEQYF.

This chain connects TRBV19 to TRBJ1-2, with TRBD1 matching over 7 bases. Per the germline V gene, CDR1 is LNHDA and CDR2 is SQIVND (reference sequence). After removal of 2 bases from V and 7 bases from J, the junction contained 10 bases not matched to a gene. This CDR3 has 15 residues. CDR3 in amino acids: CASSIPQTGVGGYTF. The CDR3 DNA reads as TGTGCCAGTAGTATACCACAAACAGGGGTCGGTGGCTACACCTTC. Using reference TRBV19 and TRBJ1-2 for the parts outside the CDR3, the full variable domain is DGGITQSPKYLFRKEGQNVTLSCEQNLNHDAMYWYRQDPGQGLRLIYYSQIVNDFQKGDIAEGYSVSREKKESFPLTVTSAQKNPTAFYLCASSIPQTGVGGYTFGSGTRLTVV.

The chain combines TRBV4-3 with TRBJ2-2; D is undetermined. The CDR3 is 17 residues long. Trimming took 0 bases from V and 2 from J, leaving 13 bases between them. Germline CDR1 reads LGHNA; CDR2 reads YSLEER. For the CDR3, the DNA is TGCGCCAGCAGCCAAGAACCTCTAGTCCTAAACACCGGGGAGCTGTTTTTT. Encoded protein: CASSQEPLVLNTGELFF.